This T cell receptor beta chain is drawn from a study of T cell responses to AZD1222 COVID-19 vaccine. Trimming pared 6 bases from V and 8 bases from J, leaving 17 bases between. Germline values: CDR1 MGHDK, CDR2 SYGVNS. This CDR3 has 15 amino acids. Study results and caveats: White British ancestry dominated among donors, who included more females, and clonal diversity was possibly underestimated. The study identified only five to seven AZD1222 recipients as seropositive at baseline.

With respect to this clone: Antigen specificity is unknown.

The assay was immunoSEQ multiplex PCR, and TCRdb's table has in-frame clones only and misses some. The sample has about 120,000 clones; around nine tenths are singletons. The rearrangement links TRBV25-1 to TRBJ1-6; no reliable D call. The clonotype comes from an adult in good health. Sequencing used peripheral blood, obtained on day 0 of AZD1222 vaccination. CDR3 region: CASRSAPDIYSPLHF. The DNA for the CDR3 is TGTGCCAGCAGATCGGCTCCCGATATCTATTCACCCCTCCACTTT. Supplemented by reference TRBV25-1 and TRBJ1-6, the full variable domain reads EADIYQTPRYLVIGTGKKITLECSQTMGHDKMYWYQQDPGMELHLIHYSYGVNSTEKGDLSSESTVSRIRTEHFPLTLESARPSHTSQYLCASRSAPDIYSPLHFGNGTRLTVT.